This TCR beta chain is from a study of T cell repertoires in aging, cancer and after chemotherapy. A mixed TRB-A/B primer pool amplified rearranged TRB by multiplex touch-down PCR. Each CDR3 protein gets one entry after TCRdb re-called the multiplex PCR reads with MiXCR. Here the sample spans several thousand distinct CDR3 sequences, approximately 33% being singletons. This clonotype is medium-sized. Peripheral blood genomic DNA, not sorted cells or RNA, was the template. This clonotype was obtained from a human donor in good health. The donor label of this sample is uncertain. Material: blood.

The CDR3 loop is CASSLGQQETQYF. CDR3 nucleotides: TGTGCCAGCAGCTTGGGACAGCAAGAGACCCAGTACTTC. The V gene is TRBV5-4, the J gene TRBJ2-5, with D maybe TRBD1 (5 bases). V lost 0 bases, J lost 2 bases, and 5 bases lay in between. Germline CDR1 is SGHNT and CDR2 is YYREEE (reference sequence). The CDR3 has 13 amino acids.